Listed below are T cell receptor beta chains from one sample, sequenced in a study of blood T cell repertoires in COVID-19. Here immunoSEQ multiplex PCR was the method, and the copy in TCRdb shows in-frame clones only, minus some. The sample carries fewer than 400,000 clones, more than 75% recorded once. Sequenced input: PBMCs or T cells enriched from blood (not recorded which). All receptors come from a woman in her forties or fifties who had recovered from COVID-19. CDR3s include the opening cysteine and the closing phenylalanine or tryptophan. A D gene is named only where the DNA matches it firmly. Expanded clones get a size class; other rows say once, few or many, or leave the size out.

TRBJ1-1 | few | TRBD1 | TRBV9 | 16 | TGTGCCAGCAGCGTAGGGACAGGGGCAGGAGGGACTGAAGCTTTCTTT | CASSVGTGAGGTEAFF
TRBJ1-1 | . | TRBD1 | TRBV29-1 | 12 | TGCAGCGCCGGGACAGGGGGCACTGAAGCTTTCTTT | CSAGTGGTEAFF
TRBJ2-1 | . | . | TRBV3-1/TRBV3-2 | 14 | TGTGCCAGCAGCCAAGATCTAGCCTACAATGAGCAGTTCTTC | CASSQDLAYNEQFF
TRBJ1-1 | . | . | TRBV5-1 | 16 | TGCGCCAGCAGCTCCGGAGGGCAAACGGTTTACACTGAAGCTTTCTTT | CASSSGGQTVYTEAFF
TRBJ2-7 | few | . | TRBV30 | 12 | TGTGCCTGGAGTCAGGCCACCTACGAGCAGTACTTC | CAWSQATYEQYF
TRBJ1-3 | . | . | TRBV5-1 | 14 | TGCGCCAGCAGTATGGGGAGCTCTGGAAACACCATATATTTT | CASSMGSSGNTIYF
TRBJ1-1 | few | TRBD1 | TRBV7-2 | 15 | TGTGCCAGCAGCTTGGCGGACAGGGAGGTACCTGAAGCTTTCTTT | CASSLADREVPEAFF
TRBJ2-7 | . | TRBD2 | TRBV19 | 16 | TGTGCCACCAAACAGTCCGGGACTATAACCTCCTACGAGCAGTACTTC | CATKQSGTITSYEQYF
TRBJ1-4 | . | TRBD1 | TRBV27 | 14 | TGTGCCAGCAGTCCCGGGACAGGGGTAGAAAAACTGTTTTTT | CASSPGTGVEKLFF
TRBJ2-1 | . | TRBD2 | TRBV29-1 | 14 | TGCAGCGGGGATGGGCTAGCGGGTGACAATGAGCAGTTCTTC | CSGDGLAGDNEQFF
TRBJ1-1 | . | . | TRBV2 | 14 | TGTGCCAGCAGTGAGGGGAGTAGTGAGACTGAAGCTTTCTTT | CASSEGSSETEAFF
TRBJ2-7 | . | TRBD1 | TRBV27 | 15 | TGTGCCAGCAGTCCGACTGGACAGGGTACCTACGAGCAGTACTTC | CASSPTGQGTYEQYF
TRBJ2-3 | . | TRBD1 | TRBV7-9 | 17 | TGTGCCAGCAGCTTAGTGGGCAGGGGGCGCGGTACAGATACGCAGTATTTT | CASSLVGRGRGTDTQYF
TRBJ1-5 | . | . | TRBV30 | 14 | TGTGCCTGGAGTGTACAAACAGTTAATCAGCCCCAGCATTTT | CAWSVQTVNQPQHF
TRBJ1-2 | . | TRBD1 | TRBV3-1/TRBV3-2 | 14 | TGTGCCAGCAGCCAACGACAGGGGGCGGACGGCTACACCTTC | CASSQRQGADGYTF
TRBJ2-5 | . | TRBD1 | TRBV30 | 13 | TGTGCCTGGAACCCAGGGGGCTTTGAGACCCAGTACTTC | CAWNPGGFETQYF
TRBJ2-2 | . | . | TRBV7-9 | 13 | TGTGCCAGCAGCCACATGAACACCGGGGAGCTGTTTTTT | CASSHMNTGELFF
TRBJ2-7 | . | TRBD1 | TRBV5-1 | 14 | TGCGCCAGCAGCTTCAGACGACAGGGGGCCGAGCAGTACTTC | CASSFRRQGAEQYF
TRBJ1-3 | . | TRBD1 | TRBV2 | 14 | TGTGCCAGCAGTGATCACAGACAGGGGAGCCTAAGGGGATTT | CASSDHRQGSLRGF
TRBJ1-2 | . | . | TRBV19 | 15 | TGTGCCAGTAGTACCGGGACATCCAACATGGGGGGCTACACCTTC | CASSTGTSNMGGYTF
TRBJ2-7 | once | . | TRBV6-5 | 14 | TGTGCCAGCAGTTACCAGGGGAGCTCCTACGAGCAGTACTTC | CASSYQGSSYEQYF
TRBJ2-2 | . | . | TRBV30 | 15 | TGTGCCTGGAGTCCCAGGGGTTGGGACACCGGGGAGCTGTTTTTT | CAWSPRGWDTGELFF
TRBJ2-2 | . | TRBD2 | TRBV30 | 13 | TGTGCCTGGACTAGCGGGGGGGCCGGGGAGCTGTTTTTT | CAWTSGGAGELFF
TRBJ2-4 | . | . | TRBV18 | 15 | TGTGCCAGCTCCCACCCCTCGACAGGAAGGTACATTCAGTACTTC | CASSHPSTGRYIQYF